These T cell receptor beta chains were read from a single sample in a study of OX40 agonist ivuxolimab in advanced cancers. Generated by immunoSEQ multiplex PCR, the TCRdb table keeps only in-frame clones and is missing some. Here the sample spans roughly 30,000 clones, 75% to 90% being singletons. The sequencing here drew on CD4+ or CD8+ T cells sorted from blood, taken in a trial of the OX40 agonist ivuxolimab. All receptors derive from an adult with an advanced solid tumor such as melanoma, head and neck, liver or kidney cancer. The CDR3 runs from the conserved cysteine through the conserved F or W. D genes are given only for firm matches. Expanded clones get a size class; other rows say once, few or many, or leave the size out.

V gene	D gene	clone size	J gene	CDR3 DNA	CDR3 protein
TRBV9	-	-	TRBJ1-1	TGTGCCAGCAGCGTGGCGACTGAAGCTTTCTTT	CASSVATEAFF
TRBV7-8	TRBD2	-	TRBJ2-7	TGTGCCAGCAGCTCGAGCGGGGTAAATTACTACGAGCAGTACTTC	CASSSSGVNYYEQYF
TRBV2	TRBD1	-	TRBJ1-2	TGTGCCAGCAGCGCTGACAGGGGGCTGGAAGGCTACACCTTC	CASSADRGLEGYTF
TRBV27	-	-	TRBJ2-7	TGTGCCAGCGGCCCAGTGTCGGTCTACGAGCAGTACTTC	CASGPVSVYEQYF
TRBV29-1	TRBD1	-	TRBJ1-2	TGCAGCGCCTGGGACAGGGGGGCCCCTGGCTACACCTTC	CSAWDRGAPGYTF
TRBV7-6	-	-	TRBJ2-7	TGTGCCAGCAGCTTAGACGGTGAGCAGGGCGCCCACGAGCAGTACTTC	CASSLDGEQGAHEQYF
TRBV30	-	-	TRBJ1-5	TGTGCCTGGAGTGTACAGGGCCATCAGCCCCAGCATTTT	CAWSVQGHQPQHF
TRBV19	TRBD1	once	TRBJ2-5	TGTGCCAGTACGAACAATACAGGGGGCACAGAGACCCAGTACTTC	CASTNNTGGTETQYF
TRBV20-1	-	-	TRBJ1-2	TGCAGTGCTATGGCAAATGGCTACACCTTC	CSAMANGYTF
TRBV28	-	-	TRBJ2-1	TGTGCCAGCACCACCGGTGGGAATGAGCAGTTCTTC	CASTTGGNEQFF
TRBV7-9	-	-	TRBJ2-7	TGTGCCAGCAGCTTAGTTGGGGGATCTGAAAACGAGCAGTACTTC	CASSLVGGSENEQYF
TRBV5-6	-	-	TRBJ2-7	TGTGCCAGCAGCTTGGCTCGGGGGGCGCTATCCTACGAGCAGTACTTC	CASSLARGALSYEQYF
TRBV7-8	TRBD1	-	TRBJ2-5	TGTGCCAGCAGCTCGCCGGGACAGGGGGCGAAATCAGAGACCCAGTACTTC	CASSSPGQGAKSETQYF
TRBV25-1	-	few	TRBJ1-1	TGTGCCAGCAGTGACCCTTTGGAGGAGAACACTGAAGCTTTCTTT	CASSDPLEENTEAFF
TRBV13	TRBD1	medium-sized	TRBJ2-3	TGTGCCAGCAGCTTAGTGACAGGGCCTAGCACAGATACGCAGTATTTT	CASSLVTGPSTDTQYF
TRBV28	TRBD1	-	TRBJ2-7	TGTGCCAGCAGTTCGCCGGGACAGGGGTCCTACGAGCAGTACTTC	CASSSPGQGSYEQYF
TRBV2	-	-	TRBJ2-1	TGTGCCAGCAGTGATGGGGACATAAGGGATGAGCAGTTCTTC	CASSDGDIRDEQFF
TRBV4-1	-	once	TRBJ1-1	TGCGCCAGCAGCCAAGGGGACACTGAAGCTTTCTTT	CASSQGDTEAFF
TRBV6-5	-	-	TRBJ2-7	TGTGCCAGCAGTGTTCCCTGGGACCAAGTGGGCGAGCAGTACTTC	CASSVPWDQVGEQYF
TRBV14	TRBD1	-	TRBJ2-7	TGTGCCAGCAGCCAAGAAACAGGGGCGAGGGAGCAGTACTTC	CASSQETGAREQYF
TRBV10-3	-	few	TRBJ2-1	TGTGCCATCAGTGAGTCGTGGGGAGCCTTATACAATGAGCAGTTCTTC	CAISESWGALYNEQFF
TRBV27	-	-	TRBJ2-1	TGTGCCAGCAGTTTATCTGGGGCCGCCTTCAATGAGCAGTTCTTC	CASSLSGAAFNEQFF
TRBV7-8	-	-	TRBJ2-7	TGTGCCAGCAGCGAGTTTGACAGGCGGGCGGCTCCCTACGAGCAGTACTTC	CASSEFDRRAAPYEQYF
TRBV5-6	-	-	TRBJ2-7	TGTGCCAGCAGCTCCCCGTACCAAGGGAGCTCCTACGAGCAGTACTTC	CASSSPYQGSSYEQYF
TRBV6-1	TRBD1	-	TRBJ2-7	TGTGCCAGCAGTGAAACCGACAGGGGTGTCTACGAGCAGTACTTC	CASSETDRGVYEQYF
TRBV5-5	TRBD1	-	TRBJ1-2	TGTGCCAGCAGCTGGGACAGTGCCAACTATGGCTACACCTTC	CASSWDSANYGYTF
TRBV6-6	-	-	TRBJ1-2	TGTGCCACCGAACAGGATCCGCACTATGGCTACACCTTC	CATEQDPHYGYTF
TRBV21-1	-	-	TRBJ2-7	TGTGCCAGCAGCAAAGCGGACAGAGTCTACGAGCAGTACTTC	CASSKADRVYEQYF
TRBV13	TRBD2	medium-sized	TRBJ2-7	TGTGCCAGCAGAGCTAGCGGGGGGGCCGCGGAGCAGTACTTC	CASRASGGAAEQYF
TRBV6-5	-	medium-sized	TRBJ1-1	TGTGCCAGCAGCATCCTTCAAGTGGACACTGAAGCTTTCTTT	CASSILQVDTEAFF
TRBV27	-	once	TRBJ2-2	TGTGCCAGCAGTTACGAGGGCACCGGGGAGCTGTTTTTT	CASSYEGTGELFF
TRBV6-9	TRBD2	-	TRBJ2-7	TGTGCCAGCAGTTGGGGACTAGCGTTCGAGCAGTACTTC	CASSWGLAFEQYF
TRBV6-1	-	-	TRBJ1-3	TGTGCCAGCAGTGAAGTGGGTTTTGGAAACACCATATATTTT	CASSEVGFGNTIYF